These 12 T cell receptor beta chains share one sample of origin, sequenced in a study of cytomegalovirus exposure and HLA in healthy donors. The PCR made use of 60 Vbeta and 13 Jbeta primers. Using immunoSEQ multiplex PCR, the repertoire was profiled, and TCRdb retains in-frame clones only, with some absent. The sample lists about 130,000 clones; 60% to 80% were seen once. The sample taken for sequencing was PBMCs. The receptor source for this set is a male donor in good health and CMV-seronegative.

The rearrangement uses TRBV18 and TRBJ2-7; 9 bases agree with TRBD2. The ends lost 0 bases at V and 3 bases at J; junction bases unmatched: 9. The length of the CDR3 is 17 residues. In germline, CDR1 is KGHSH, CDR2 LQKENI. The CDR3 DNA follows: TGTGCCAGCTCACCACCCCAGGGTAGCGGGAGTTACTACGAGCAGTACTTC. Its translation: CASSPPQGSGSYYEQYF. The full variable domain, with the rest looked up from reference TRBV18 and TRBJ2-7, is NAGVMQNPRHLVRRRGQEARLRCSPMKGHSHVYWYRQLPEEGLKFMVYLQKENIIDESGMPKERFSAEFPKEGPSILRIQQVVRGDSAAYFCASSPPQGSGSYYEQYFGPGTRLTVT.

V gene TRBV19 combines with J gene TRBJ2-5; 9 nucleotides agree with TRBD2. V shed 1 base and J 1 base; nucleotides not matched to a gene: 10. The V gene's germline CDR1 is LNHDA and CDR2 SQIVND (reference sequence). The CDR3 contains 18 residues. The CDR3 coding sequence is TGTGCCAGTAGTATAGGTCCCCGCGATAGCGGGAGCCAAGAGACCCAGTACTTC. Translating gives CASSIGPRDSGSQETQYF.

The rearrangement joins TRBV5-4 to TRBJ1-2, with 7 bases aligning to TRBD1. This CDR3 region has 14 residues. Unmatched junction bases numbered 8, after V lost 4 bases and J lost 5 bases. Germline CDR1 reads SGHNT; CDR2 reads YYREEE (reference sequence). The CDR3: CASSLPGGSYGYTF. In DNA, the CDR3 is TGTGCCAGCAGCCTCCCAGGGGGAAGTTATGGCTACACCTTC.

The rearrangement uses TRBV19 and TRBJ2-3; D is uncertain. Per germline, CDR1 LNHDA and CDR2 SQIVND (reference sequence). This CDR3 is built from 13 residues. V was shortened by 6 bases and J by 0 bases, with 7 bases between the two germline ends. The DNA for the CDR3 is TGTGCCAGTAGCCAGATAAGCACAGATACGCAGTATTTT. Translation: CASSQISTDTQYF.

The chain has TRBV9 and TRBJ2-1, with 7 positions matching TRBD2. The germline gives CDR1 SGDLS, CDR2 YYNGEE. V dropped 2 bases and J dropped 8; count of bases not matched to a gene: 10. This CDR3 is built from 15 residues. CDR3 loop: CASSVGGASLDEQFF. In DNA, the CDR3 is TGTGCCAGCAGCGTGGGAGGGGCAAGTCTCGATGAGCAGTTCTTC.

This chain joins TRBV19 and TRBJ2-3, with D uncertain. The germline V gene encodes CDR1 LNHDA and CDR2 SQIVND (reference sequence). The CDR3 covers 16 residues. V was clipped by 2 bases and J by 0 bases, with 12 bases between them. CDR3 in DNA: TGTGCCAGTAGTATACATAGCATAGCTAGCACAGATACGCAGTATTTT. It yields the protein CASSIHSIASTDTQYF.

This chain uses TRBV4-3 with TRBJ1-2; D gene uncertain. The CDR3 has 15 residues. Deletions cut 1 base from V and 0 bases from J, with 9 bases between. Germline assignment: CDR1 LGHNA and CDR2 YSLEER. As DNA, the CDR3 is TGCGCCAGCAGCCAAGGAACTACTACTAACTATGGCTACACCTTC. This gives the protein CASSQGTTTNYGYTF.

The V gene is TRBV19, the J gene TRBJ2-7; a possible D gene is TRBD1 (5 bases). The CDR3 loop spans 13 amino acids. Germline lookup yields CDR1 LNHDA and CDR2 SQIVND (reference sequence). Trimming removed 9 bases at V and 2 bases at J, with 14 bases between. The CDR3 sequence: CASSFTGTYEQYF. The CDR3 coding sequence is TGTGCCAGCTCCTTTACAGGAACCTACGAGCAGTACTTC. Full variable domain (remainder filled in from reference TRBV19 and TRBJ2-7): DGGITQSPKYLFRKEGQNVTLSCEQNLNHDAMYWYRQDPGQGLRLIYYSQIVNDFQKGDIAEGYSVSREKKESFPLTVTSAQKNPTAFYLCASSFTGTYEQYFGPGTRLTVT.

The CDR3 region has the DNA TGTGCCAGCTCACCAATACAGGGCAACTATGGCTACACCTTC. Protein sequence: CASSPIQGNYGYTF. The gene calls are TRBV18 and TRBJ1-2, with D possibly TRBD1 on 6 matching bases. V was trimmed by 2 bases and J by 2 bases, leaving 9 bases between them. Per the germline V gene, CDR1 is KGHSH and CDR2 is LQKENI. The CDR3 is made up of 14 amino acids.

This rearrangement joins TRBV5-1 to TRBJ1-6; D possibly corresponds to TRBD1 (6 bases). Trimming pared 0 bases from V and 2 bases from J, leaving 12 bases between. Germline CDR1 SGHRS, CDR2 YFSETQ. This CDR3 is 17 amino acids long. CDR3 in amino acids: CASSLAVQGTYNSPLHF. In DNA form, the CDR3 reads TGCGCCAGCAGCTTGGCGGTGCAGGGGACCTATAATTCACCCCTCCACTTT.

CDR3 amino acids: CASSLGLKGYTF. CDR3 nucleotide sequence: TGTGCCAGCAGCTTGGGCCTAAAGGGCTACACCTTC. V is TRBV5-6 and J is TRBJ1-2; D is undetermined. The germline CDR1 and CDR2 sequences are SGHDT and YYEEEE. V was pared by 0 bases and J by 8 bases, with 8 bases between. The CDR3 covers 12 residues.

V usage is TRBV7-9 and J usage is TRBJ2-1; unclear D gene. The CDR3 consists of 15 residues. The V and J ends lost 1 base and 4 bases respectively, with 11 bases between them. Germline V lookup: CDR1 SEHNR, CDR2 FQNEAQ (reference sequence). For the CDR3, the DNA is TGTGCCAGCAGCTTAGGCCAAGCCGATTACAATGAGCAGTTCTTC. Amino acids: CASSLGQADYNEQFF.